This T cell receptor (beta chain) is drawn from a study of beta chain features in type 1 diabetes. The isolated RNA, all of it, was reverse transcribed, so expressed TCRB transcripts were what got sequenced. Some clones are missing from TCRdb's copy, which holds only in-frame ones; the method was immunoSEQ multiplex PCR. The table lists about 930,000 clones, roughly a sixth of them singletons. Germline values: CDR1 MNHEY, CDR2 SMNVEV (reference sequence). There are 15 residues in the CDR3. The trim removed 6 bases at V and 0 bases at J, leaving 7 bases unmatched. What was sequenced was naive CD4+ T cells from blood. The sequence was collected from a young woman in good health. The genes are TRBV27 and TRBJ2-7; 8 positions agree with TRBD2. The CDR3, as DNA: TGTGCCAGCAGCAGACTAGCGCAAAGCTCCTACGAGCAGTACTTC. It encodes CASSRLAQSSYEQYF.